These 23 T cell receptor beta chains were all obtained from the same sample, sequenced in a study of blood T cell repertoires in COVID-19. Here immunoSEQ multiplex PCR was the method, and the copy in TCRdb shows in-frame clones only, minus some. This sample has tens of thousands of clones, with approximately 70% found just once. Sequencing used peripheral blood. All receptors derive from a woman in her seventies with acute or convalescent COVID-19.

V gene TRBV28 combines with J gene TRBJ2-2, with D uncertain. Germline V gene data show CDR1 as MDHEN and CDR2 as SYDVKM. Between the trimmed V and J ends, which lost 3 bases and 6 bases, there was a span of 8 bases. This CDR3 region has 13 residues. Written as DNA, the CDR3 is TGTGCCAGCAGTTTGACAACCCCCGGGGAGCTGTTTTTT. The encoded protein is CASSLTTPGELFF.

The DNA of the CDR3 is TGTGCCAGCAGCAAGACTAGCGGGAGTATTGAGGCAGATACGCAGTATTTT. This sequence encodes CASSKTSGSIEADTQYF. The V call is TRBV5-6, the J call TRBJ2-3; 12 nucleotides align to TRBD2. The CDR3 sequence is 17 residues long. Germline V gives CDR1 SGHDT, CDR2 YYEEEE. The junction had 10 bases not matched to a gene; V was cut back by 4 bases and J by 4 bases.

This sequence joins TRBV30 and TRBJ2-6, with D maybe TRBD2 (5 bases). The V end lost 4 bases, the J end lost 4 bases, and 14 bases lay between the germline ends. Germline V gene data show CDR1 as GTSNPN and CDR2 as SVGIG (reference sequence). The CDR3 consists of 15 residues. The CDR3 DNA reads TGTGCCTGGACCCGGAGGCCTGAGGGGGCCAACGTCCTGACTTTC. Its protein product is CAWTRRPEGANVLTF.

The V and J genes are TRBV4-1 and TRBJ2-7, with unresolved D. In germline, CDR1 is MGHRA, CDR2 YSYEKL. The V gene lost 2 bases and the J gene lost 0 bases, with 5 bases spanning the gap. This CDR3 region has 13 residues. CDR3 loop: CASSQPSSYEQYF. The CDR3 coding sequence is TGCGCCAGCAGCCAACCCAGCTCCTACGAGCAGTACTTC.

The chain links TRBV14 to TRBJ2-7, with D possibly matching TRBD1 (5 bases). The CDR3 has 16 residues. Looked up from germline, CDR1 is SGHDN and CDR2 is FVKESK. Trimming took 4 bases from V and 3 from J, leaving 19 bases between them. Here the CDR3 DNA reads TGTGCCAGCAGCCGGACGGGTCAGGGCCCTTTCTACGAGCAGTACTTC. Its protein is CASSRTGQGPFYEQYF.

V usage is TRBV3-1 (or the pseudogene TRBV3-2) and J usage is TRBJ2-3; 14 nucleotides agree with TRBD2. With 5 bases clipped from V and 10 bases from J, the junction kept 5 bases outside the gene matches. The CDR3 is 14 residues long. Germline V gene data show CDR1 as LGHDT and CDR2 as YNNKEL (reference sequence). CDR3 coding DNA: TGTGCCAGCAGCGACGGACTAGCGGGGGGTGCGCAGTATTTT. Its translation: CASSDGLAGGAQYF.

The chain links TRBV4-3 to TRBJ2-7; D call uncertain. The CDR3 has 13 residues. Germline V CDR1 and CDR2: LGHNA, YSLEER. Deletions cut 2 bases from V and 3 bases from J, with 8 bases between. CDR3 in DNA: TGCGCCAGCAGCCAACGGGTGTTCTACGAGCAGTACTTC. It is translated as CASSQRVFYEQYF.

This clone occurred many times. J is TRBJ1-5 and V is TRBV2; D gene ambiguous. Germline values: CDR1 SNHLY, CDR2 FYNNEI. This CDR3 is built from 16 residues. Trimming took off 1 base at V and 2 bases at J, with 12 bases between the two ends. Here the CDR3 DNA reads TGTGCCAGCAGTGAAGGTCCTTGGAGTGGCAATCAGCCCCAGCATTTT. Amino acids: CASSEGPWSGNQPQHF. The whole variable domain, remainder taken from reference TRBV2 and TRBJ1-5, is EPEVTQTPSHQVTQMGQEVILRCVPISNHLYFYWYRQILGQKVEFLVSFYNNEISEKSEIFDDQFSVERPDGSNFTLKIRSTKLEDSAMYFCASSEGPWSGNQPQHFGDGTRLSIL.

This clone was picked up a small number of times. The V call is TRBV24-1, the J call TRBJ2-3; D is possibly TRBD2 (6 bases). The CDR3 is 16 amino acids. V lost 4 bases and J 0 bases, leaving 13 bases between the germline ends. CDR1 is KGHDR and CDR2 is SFDVKD in the germline V gene. Here the CDR3 reads CATSDPLASSTDTQYF. The CDR3 DNA reads TGTGCCACCAGTGACCCTCTAGCGTCTAGCACAGATACGCAGTATTTT.

The gene calls are TRBV19 and TRBJ1-1; D unresolved. The ends were cut back, 1 base at V and 7 bases at J, with 10 bases in the middle. Germline V gene lookup returns CDR1 LNHDA and CDR2 SQIVND (reference sequence). The CDR3 is made up of 13 amino acids. CDR3 loop: CASSIVGWSEAFF. CDR3 coding DNA: TGTGCCAGTAGTATAGTAGGTTGGAGTGAAGCTTTCTTT.

The chain links TRBV12-3 or TRBV12-4 to TRBJ2-5; D possibly corresponds to TRBD2 (5 bases). The CDR3 length is 13 residues. Trimming took off 2 bases at V and 4 bases at J, with 8 bases between the two ends. The CDR3 is CASSLQRSETQYF. Written as DNA, the CDR3 is TGTGCCAGCAGTTTACAGCGGTCAGAGACCCAGTACTTC.

Regarding this clone: The junction shows a germline mismatch at one end, possibly a read error. This chain uses TRBV6-5 with TRBJ1-2; D might be TRBD1 (5 bases). The length of the CDR3 is 14 residues. In germline, CDR1 is MNHEY, CDR2 SVGAGI. This CDR3 reads CASSDSGTPYGYTF. CDR3 in DNA: TGTGCCAGCAGTGACTCCGGGACTCCCTATGGCTACACCTTC.

The count of this clone is one. CDR3: CASRQLADTGELFF. Here the CDR3 DNA reads TGTGCCAGCAGACAACTAGCGGACACCGGGGAGCTGTTTTTT. The chain recombines TRBV28 with TRBJ2-2; 8 bases align to TRBD2. Trimming took 6 bases from V and 3 from J; bases not matched to a gene: 3. The germline V gene has CDR1 MDHEN and CDR2 SYDVKM. The CDR3 spans 14 residues.

The V call is TRBV5-1, the J call TRBJ2-7; weak D call: TRBD1 (6 bases). The germline V gene encodes CDR1 SGHRS and CDR2 YFSETQ. The CDR3 has 13 residues. Between the trimmed V and J ends, which lost 3 bases and 2 bases, there was a span of 9 bases. The CDR3 nucleotides are TGCGCCAGCAGCTCCGGACAGACCTACGAGCAGTACTTC. Its translation: CASSSGQTYEQYF. Full variable domain (outside the CDR3, taken from reference TRBV5-1 and TRBJ2-7): KAGVTQTPRYLIKTRGQQVTLSCSPISGHRSVSWYQQTPGQGLQFLFEYFSETQRNKGNFPGRFSGRQFSNSRSEMNVSTLELGDSALYLCASSSGQTYEQYFGPGTRLTVT.

This clone was observed a few times. The genes are TRBV7-9 and TRBJ2-5, with D unclear. Per germline, CDR1 SEHNR and CDR2 FQNEAQ (reference sequence). This CDR3 region has 15 residues. The V end was cut by 0 bases, the J end by 0 bases, with 8 bases between. CDR3 nucleotides: TGTGCCAGCAGCTTAGCGCGGCAGCACCAAGAGACCCAGTACTTC. Translating it yields CASSLARQHQETQYF.

The CDR3 spells CASLRRAQETQYF. The CDR3 nucleotides are TGTGCCAGCCTCAGGAGGGCTCAAGAGACCCAGTACTTC. The chain employs TRBV9 and TRBJ2-5, with D possibly matching TRBD2 (6 bases). From germline, CDR1 is SGDLS and CDR2 YYNGEE. The CDR3 sequence is 13 residues long. V lost 7 bases and J 2 bases, leaving 12 bases between the germline ends.

The chain recombines TRBV24-1 with TRBJ2-1; no clear D gene. The length of the CDR3 is 15 residues. Germline V CDR1 and CDR2: KGHDR, SFDVKD. V was clipped by 7 bases and J by 4 bases, with 16 bases between them. The CDR3 here is CATRLSRAGYNEQFF. The CDR3 DNA is TGTGCCACCAGGTTAAGTAGAGCCGGTTACAATGAGCAGTTCTTC.

This clone appeared a few times. The rearrangement links TRBV27 to TRBJ1-2; a possible D gene is TRBD1 (6 bases). This CDR3 contains 16 residues. Trimming took 1 base from V and 3 from J, leaving 15 bases between them. The germline V gene encodes CDR1 MNHEY and CDR2 SMNVEV (reference sequence). The CDR3 DNA reads TGTGCCAGCAGTTTATGGCCCCGGGACAAATACTATGGCTACACCTTC. Protein product: CASSLWPRDKYYGYTF.

This rearrangement joins TRBV29-1 to TRBJ1-1; D remains unclear. This CDR3 is 12 amino acids long. Trimming left V 6 bases short and J 4 bases short, with 12 bases between. From germline, CDR1 is SQVTM and CDR2 ANQGSEA. CDR3 coding DNA: TGCAGCGTACGGCGGATGGGCACTGAAGCTTTCTTT. Its translation: CSVRRMGTEAFF. The whole variable domain, remainder taken from reference TRBV29-1 and TRBJ1-1, is SAVISQKPSRDICQRGTSLTIQCQVDSQVTMMFWYRQQPGQSLTLIATANQGSEATYESGFVIDKFPISRPNLTFSTLTVSNMSPEDSSIYLCSVRRMGTEAFFGQGTRLTVV.

The gene calls are TRBV27 and TRBJ1-2; a weak D match, TRBD1 (6 bases). This CDR3 is built from 14 residues. CDR1 is MNHEY, CDR2 SMNVEV, per germline (reference sequence). Trimming left V 5 bases short and J 7 bases short, with 17 bases between. As DNA, the CDR3 is TGTGCCAGCAGTCCATCGGGACAATGGGGTGGCTACACCTTC. Translation: CASSPSGQWGGYTF.

The chain has TRBV10-3 and TRBJ1-2, with TRBD1 matching 10 bases. Germline V gene lookup returns CDR1 ENHRY and CDR2 SYGVKD. The V gene end was trimmed by 2 bases and the J gene end by 8 bases; junction bases not matched to a gene: 11. CDR3 length equals 16 residues. CDR3 sequence (DNA): TGTGCCATCAGTGAGACTGGACAGGGGGGCACGGGAGGCTACACCTTC. Protein: CAISETGQGGTGGYTF.

This chain joins TRBV6-5 and TRBJ2-1; a weak D match, TRBD2 (6 bases). Germline V gene data show CDR1 as MNHEY and CDR2 as SVGAGI. The CDR3 has 12 amino acids. Trimming cost V 7 bases and J 6 bases, with 10 bases left between them. The CDR3 DNA reads as TGTGCCAGCAAAAGGGGAGGCAATGAGCAGTTCTTC. It specifies CASKRGGNEQFF.

The chain links TRBV7-8 to TRBJ2-3; 7 nucleotides agree with TRBD1. The CDR3 runs 14 residues. Looked up from germline, CDR1 is SGHVS and CDR2 is FQNEAQ. J was trimmed by 1 base and V by 5 bases; bases with no gene match: 3. This CDR3 reads CASSRTGGTDTQYF. The CDR3 bases are TGTGCCAGCAGCCGAACAGGGGGCACAGATACGCAGTATTTT.